One and the same sample provided the 4 T cell receptor beta chains below, sequenced in a study of blood T cell repertoires in COVID-19. Data came from immunoSEQ multiplex PCR; TCRdb stores just in-frame clones and leaves some out. The table has about 220,000 clones, 60% to 85% seen once. Sequencing was carried out using peripheral blood. Receptors originate from a woman in her 70s with acute or convalescent COVID-19.

V usage is TRBV29-1 and J usage is TRBJ1-4; D is undetermined. Trimming removed 4 bases from V and 7 bases from J, with 7 bases in between. The germline CDR1 and CDR2 sequences are SQVTM and ANQGSEA. CDR3 size: 11 residues. The CDR3 region has the DNA TGCAGCGTTGCCCGCGGTGAAAAACTGTTTTTT. Translation gives CSVARGEKLFF.

This chain uses TRBV4-1 with TRBJ1-3; 8 bases align to TRBD1. J lost 2 bases, V lost 4 bases, and 1 base had no gene match. Germline assignment: CDR1 MGHRA and CDR2 YSYEKL. The CDR3 has 14 amino acids. The CDR3 region is CASSRGQAGNTIYF. CDR3 in DNA: TGCGCCAGCAGCCGGGGACAGGCTGGAAACACCATATATTTT.

The chain is built from TRBV6-1 and TRBJ1-2; D may be TRBD1 (5 bases). CDR3 length: 15 amino acids. CDR1 and CDR2 from the germline V gene are MNHNS and SASEGT. Trimming took off 1 base at V and 3 bases at J, with 12 bases between the two ends. CDR3 amino acids: CASSEGPLGDYGYTF. DNA of the CDR3: TGTGCCAGCAGTGAAGGGCCCCTAGGGGACTATGGCTACACCTTC.

The CDR3 is CATTRGLGFTDTQYF. The DNA for the CDR3 is TGTGCCACTACTAGGGGGTTAGGTTTCACAGATACGCAGTATTTT. The genes are TRBV9 and TRBJ2-3; maybe TRBD1 (6 bases). The germline V gene has CDR1 SGDLS and CDR2 YYNGEE. This CDR3 has 15 amino acids. The V end lost 9 bases, the J end lost 2 bases, and 19 bases lay between the germline ends.